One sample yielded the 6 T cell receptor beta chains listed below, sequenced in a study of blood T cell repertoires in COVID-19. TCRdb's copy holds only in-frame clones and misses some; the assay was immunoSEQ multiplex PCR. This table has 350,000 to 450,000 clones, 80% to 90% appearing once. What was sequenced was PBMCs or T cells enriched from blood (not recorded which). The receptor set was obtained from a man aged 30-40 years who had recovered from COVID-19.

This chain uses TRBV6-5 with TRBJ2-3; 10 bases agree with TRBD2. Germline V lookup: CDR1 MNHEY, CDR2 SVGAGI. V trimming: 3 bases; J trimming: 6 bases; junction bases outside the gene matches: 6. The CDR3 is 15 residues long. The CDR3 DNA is TGTGCCAGCAGTTATTCTATGGGACTAGCGGATACGCAGTATTTT. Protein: CASSYSMGLADTQYF.

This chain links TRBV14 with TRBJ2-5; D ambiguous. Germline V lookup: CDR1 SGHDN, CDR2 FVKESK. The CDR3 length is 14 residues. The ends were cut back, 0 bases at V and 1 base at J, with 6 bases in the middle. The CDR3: CASSQDYRQETQYF. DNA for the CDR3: TGTGCCAGCAGCCAAGATTATCGCCAAGAGACCCAGTACTTC.

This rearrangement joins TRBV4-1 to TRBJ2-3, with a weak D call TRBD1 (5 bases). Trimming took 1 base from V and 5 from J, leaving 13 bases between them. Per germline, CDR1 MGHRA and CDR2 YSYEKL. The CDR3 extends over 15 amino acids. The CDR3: CASSQAGQMEDTQYF. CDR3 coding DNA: TGCGCCAGCAGCCAAGCAGGGCAGATGGAAGATACGCAGTATTTT.

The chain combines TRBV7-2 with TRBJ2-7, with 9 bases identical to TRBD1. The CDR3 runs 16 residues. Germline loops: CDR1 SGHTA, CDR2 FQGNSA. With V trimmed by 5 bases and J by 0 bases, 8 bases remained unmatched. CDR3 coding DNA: TGTGCCAGCAGCACAGCCGGGACAGGGAGCTCCTACGAGCAGTACTTC. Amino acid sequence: CASSTAGTGSSYEQYF.

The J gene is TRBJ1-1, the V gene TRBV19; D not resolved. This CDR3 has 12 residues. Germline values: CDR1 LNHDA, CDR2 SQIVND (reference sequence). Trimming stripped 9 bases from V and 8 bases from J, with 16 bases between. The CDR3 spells CASRNKAGEAFF. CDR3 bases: TGTGCCAGCCGAAACAAGGCCGGGGAAGCTTTCTTT.

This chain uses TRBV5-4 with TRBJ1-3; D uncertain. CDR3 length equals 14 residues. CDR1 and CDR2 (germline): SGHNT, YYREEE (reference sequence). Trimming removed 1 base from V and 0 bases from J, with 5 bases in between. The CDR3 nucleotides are TGTGCCAGCAGCTTGCTCGGCTCTGGAAACACCATATATTTT. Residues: CASSLLGSGNTIYF.